Below, 20 T cell receptor beta chains from the same sample are listed, as sequenced in a study of blood T cell repertoires in COVID-19. Assay: immunoSEQ multiplex PCR; the TCRdb copy retains only in-frame clones and omits some. The data contain around 250,000 clones, about 91% of them seen just once; the ten biggest clones take up about 3%. The specimen was PBMCs or T cells enriched from blood (not recorded which). These receptors came from a middle-aged man who had been exposed to COVID-19.

Of note for this clone: Other DNA sequences within the sample encode an identical CDR3. The chain has TRBV18 and TRBJ1-5, with 7 bases that match TRBD1. Trimming took 2 bases from V and 2 from J; bases not matched to a gene: 0. This CDR3 spans 14 amino acids. Germline V CDR1 and CDR2: KGHSH, LQKENI. The CDR3: CASSPTGGNQPQHF. In DNA form, the CDR3 reads TGTGCCAGCTCACCAACAGGGGGCAATCAGCCCCAGCATTTT. The full variable domain, rest sourced from reference TRBV18 and TRBJ1-5, is NAGVMQNPRHLVRRRGQEARLRCSPMKGHSHVYWYRQLPEEGLKFMVYLQKENIIDESGMPKERFSAEFPKEGPSILRIQQVVRGDSAAYFCASSPTGGNQPQHFGDGTRLSIL.

This chain joins TRBV4-1 and TRBJ2-2; 15 positions match TRBD2. CDR1 and CDR2 from the germline V gene are MGHRA and YSYEKL. The CDR3 extends over 18 amino acids. V was pared by 4 bases and J by 4 bases, with 7 bases of the junction left unmatched. The CDR3 bases are TGCGCCAGCAGCCCGAGGACTAGCGGGAGGGCGAGCACCGGGGAGCTGTTTTTT. Translating it yields CASSPRTSGRASTGELFF.

The chain combines TRBV27 with TRBJ2-5; D uncertain. The V end lost 4 bases, the J end lost 7 bases, and 7 bases lay between the germline ends. The germline gives CDR1 MNHEY, CDR2 SMNVEV (reference sequence). The CDR3 runs to 11 residues. The CDR3 loop reads CASSSFGTQYF. CDR3 DNA sequence: TGTGCCAGCAGTTCCTTCGGGACCCAGTACTTC.

This clone was picked up a small number of times. The chain joins TRBV6-4 to TRBJ2-6; tentative D call: TRBD1 (5 bases). CDR1 is MRHNA, CDR2 SNTAGT, per germline. CDR3 size: 15 residues. V lost 0 bases and J lost 2, with 5 bases in between. The CDR3 here is CASSDSGAGANVLTF. The CDR3 DNA is TGTGCCAGCAGTGACTCAGGGGCTGGGGCCAACGTCCTGACTTTC.

This rearrangement joins TRBV18 to TRBJ1-6; 8 bases fit TRBD1. The ends lost 3 bases at V and 7 bases at J; junction bases unmatched: 5. Germline loops: CDR1 KGHSH, CDR2 LQKENI. The CDR3 loop spans 15 amino acids. In DNA, the CDR3 is TGTGCCAGCTCACCGACAGGGGTACGGAATTCACCCCTCCACTTT. Translated, it gives CASSPTGVRNSPLHF.

V usage is TRBV6-5 and J usage is TRBJ1-2, with D possibly being TRBD1 (5 bases). Germline V gene sequence: CDR1 MNHEY, CDR2 SVGAGI. V lost 5 bases to trimming and J lost 3 bases, with 10 bases between them. This CDR3 has 13 residues. DNA of the CDR3: TGTGCCAGCAGTCGCAGGGATCACTATGGCTACACCTTC. Translation gives CASSRRDHYGYTF.

CDR3 sequence reads: CASRGPSGANVLTF. For the CDR3, the DNA is TGTGCCAGCAGGGGCCCGTCTGGGGCCAACGTCCTGACTTTC. V usage is TRBV2 and J usage is TRBJ2-6; D is undetermined. Germline loops: CDR1 SNHLY, CDR2 FYNNEI. The CDR3 length is 14 residues. V dropped 6 bases and J dropped 1 base, with 7 bases sitting between them.

This chain links TRBV30 with TRBJ1-1; D remains ambiguous. This CDR3 comprises 10 residues. CDR1 and CDR2 from the germline V gene are GTSNPN and SVGIG (reference sequence). Trimming cost V 2 bases and J 7 bases, with 5 bases left between them. The CDR3, as DNA: TGTGCCTGGAGTCTAAATGAAGCTTTCTTT. Encoded protein: CAWSLNEAFF.

The chain links TRBV10-3 to TRBJ2-7, with a weak D call TRBD2 (6 bases). Trimming left V 8 bases short and J 6 bases short, with 14 bases between. Germline V lookup: CDR1 ENHRY, CDR2 SYGVKD. The CDR3 contains 12 residues. The CDR3 nucleotides are TGTGCCATCGCCGGGAGCGGAAGCGAGCAGTACTTC. It yields the protein CAIAGSGSEQYF.

V and J are TRBV14 and TRBJ1-1; no clear D gene. From germline, CDR1 is SGHDN and CDR2 FVKESK. The V gene lost 1 base and the J gene lost 4 bases, with 7 bases spanning the gap. The CDR3 extends over 13 amino acids. CDR3 DNA sequence: TGTGCCAGCAGCCAAGTCAGCGTCACTGAAGCTTTCTTT. Protein sequence: CASSQVSVTEAFF.

V gene TRBV19 combines with J gene TRBJ2-1, with no clear D. The V gene lost 3 bases and the J gene lost 2 bases, with 8 bases spanning the gap. Germline loops: CDR1 LNHDA, CDR2 SQIVND (reference sequence). The CDR3 runs 14 residues. CDR3 in amino acids: CASSMTGTYNEQFF. The CDR3 region has the DNA TGTGCCAGTAGTATGACGGGTACCTACAATGAGCAGTTCTTC.

V usage is TRBV3-1 (or the pseudogene TRBV3-2) and J usage is TRBJ1-2, with D possibly being TRBD1 (6 bases). Trimming removed 4 bases from V and 3 bases from J, with 6 bases in between. The CDR3 spans 12 residues. Germline values: CDR1 LGHDT, CDR2 YNNKEL (reference sequence). CDR3 bases: TGTGCCAGCAGCCGACAGGACTATGGCTACACCTTC. It yields the protein CASSRQDYGYTF.

The V call is TRBV11-3, the J call TRBJ2-6; perhaps TRBD2 as D (6 bases). The CDR3 extends over 18 amino acids. Germline values: CDR1 SGHNT, CDR2 YENEEA. V shed 5 bases and J shed 1 base, with 18 bases lying between them. Here the CDR3 reads CASSGGRFEGSGANVLTF. The DNA for the CDR3 is TGTGCCAGCAGCGGGGGGAGGTTTGAGGGGTCTGGGGCCAACGTCCTGACTTTC.

The chain carries TRBV7-3 and TRBJ1-1; possible D gene TRBD1, 5 bases. CDR1 is SGHTA and CDR2 is FQGTGA in the germline V gene. The V end was cut by 5 bases, the J end by 8 bases, with 15 bases between. The CDR3 runs to 13 residues. Here the CDR3 reads CASSQTQGGEAFF. CDR3 nucleotides: TGTGCCAGCAGCCAAACCCAGGGAGGGGAAGCTTTCTTT.

This sequence joins TRBV6-6 and TRBJ2-3; tentatively, D is TRBD2 (5 bases). The germline V gene has CDR1 MNHNY and CDR2 SVGAGI (reference sequence). V gave up 6 bases and J gave up 0 bases, with 13 bases separating them. The CDR3 contains 15 residues. DNA of the CDR3: TGTGCCAGCAGCGATGCGCGGACTAGCACAGATACGCAGTATTTT. Protein: CASSDARTSTDTQYF.

The chain uses TRBV3-1 (or the pseudogene TRBV3-2) and TRBJ1-1, with D perhaps matching TRBD1 (6 bases). Trimming stripped 6 bases from V and 3 bases from J, with 14 bases between. This CDR3 spans 14 amino acids. The germline CDR1 and CDR2 sequences are LGHDT and YNNKEL (reference sequence). The CDR3 nucleotides read TGTGCCAGCAGTCTCCTGGCAGGGGACACTGAAGCTTTCTTT. It translates to CASSLLAGDTEAFF.

In this sample, this clone turned up once. The chain is built from TRBV27 and TRBJ2-3; 9 bases agree with TRBD1. The junction had 2 bases not matched to a gene; V was cut back by 6 bases and J by 1 base. The CDR3 is 14 residues long. Germline loops: CDR1 MNHEY, CDR2 SMNVEV (reference sequence). The chain's CDR3 is CASRRQGGTDTQYF. The CDR3 coding sequence is TGTGCCAGCAGACGACAGGGGGGCACAGATACGCAGTATTTT.

The chain joins TRBV27 to TRBJ1-6; a possible D gene is TRBD1 (6 bases). The germline CDR1 and CDR2 sequences are MNHEY and SMNVEV (reference sequence). The V gene lost 0 bases and the J gene lost 9 bases, with 15 bases spanning the gap. There are 16 residues in the CDR3. In DNA form, the CDR3 reads TGTGCCAGCAGTTTATCGCCCCTAGGACAGTTTTCACCCCTCCACTTT. This translates into CASSLSPLGQFSPLHF.

The chain uses TRBV13 and TRBJ2-7; TRBD2 aligns across 9 bases. The trim removed 1 base at V and 2 bases at J, leaving 12 bases unmatched. The CDR3 is 18 amino acids. CDR1 and CDR2 from the germline V gene are PRHDT and FYEKMQ (reference sequence). This CDR3 reads CASSLAGSGRGLPYEQYF. The DNA of the CDR3 is TGTGCCAGCAGCTTAGCGGGTAGCGGGAGAGGCCTCCCCTACGAGCAGTACTTC. The full variable domain, its missing parts supplied by reference TRBV13 and TRBJ2-7, is AAGVIQSPRHLIKEKRETATLKCYPIPRHDTVYWYQQGPGQDPQFLISFYEKMQSDKGSIPDRFSAQQFSDYHSELNMSSLELGDSALYFCASSLAGSGRGLPYEQYFGPGTRLTVT.

CDR3 sequence: CAWLTGTGAYEQYF. DNA for the CDR3: TGTGCCTGGTTGACCGGGACAGGAGCCTACGAGCAGTACTTC. The rearrangement joins TRBV30 to TRBJ2-7, with 8 bases identical to TRBD1. V lost 5 bases, J lost 2 bases, and 8 bases stayed unmatched. CDR3 size: 14 residues. The V gene's germline CDR1 is GTSNPN and CDR2 SVGIG (reference sequence).